Each of the 30 T cell receptor beta chains below was sequenced from the same sample in a study of T cell responses to AZD1222 COVID-19 vaccine. TCRdb keeps only in-frame clones here, not all; method: immunoSEQ multiplex PCR. The sample holds 90,000 to 120,000 clones, roughly nine tenths seen once. This specimen was peripheral blood, taken on day 0 of AZD1222 vaccination. The receptors derive from an adult in good health.

The chain carries TRBV18 and TRBJ1-3, with 7 bases aligning to TRBD1. The CDR3 length is 14 residues. V gave up 3 bases and J gave up 3 bases; unmatched junction bases: 2. Germline V gene data show CDR1 as KGHSH and CDR2 as LQKENI. CDR3 sequence reads: CASSPTGSGNTIYF. The CDR3, as DNA: TGTGCCAGCTCACCGACAGGGAGTGGAAACACCATATATTTT.

This chain connects TRBV29-1 to TRBJ1-2; TRBD1 agrees at 12 bases. J gave up 4 bases and V 6 bases, and 6 bases lay outside the gene matches. This CDR3 comprises 14 residues. Germline V gives CDR1 SQVTM, CDR2 ANQGSEA. The CDR3 DNA reads TGCAGCGTGGGACAGGGGGCCGCCGGCTATGGCTACACCTTC. It specifies CSVGQGAAGYGYTF. Full variable domain (remainder filled in from reference TRBV29-1 and TRBJ1-2): SAVISQKPSRDICQRGTSLTIQCQVDSQVTMMFWYRQQPGQSLTLIATANQGSEATYESGFVIDKFPISRPNLTFSTLTVSNMSPEDSSIYLCSVGQGAAGYGYTFGSGTRLTVV.

This chain uses TRBV27 with TRBJ1-1; no definite D call. The V end lost 0 bases, the J end lost 2 bases, and 4 bases lay between the germline ends. Germline CDR1 is MNHEY and CDR2 is SMNVEV (reference sequence). There are 13 residues in the CDR3. The CDR3 loop reads CASSLSENTEAFF. CDR3 nucleotide sequence: TGTGCCAGCAGTTTATCGGAAAACACTGAAGCTTTCTTT.

The rearrangement uses TRBV3-1 (or the pseudogene TRBV3-2) and TRBJ2-2, with a tentative D call TRBD2 (6 bases). In germline, CDR1 is LGHDT, CDR2 YNNKEL (reference sequence). V lost 0 bases, J lost 0 bases, and 8 bases lay in between. The CDR3 runs 16 residues. The CDR3 protein is CASSQEGGANTGELFF. The CDR3 DNA reads as TGTGCCAGCAGCCAAGAGGGCGGGGCGAACACCGGGGAGCTGTTTTTT.

The CDR3, as DNA: TGTGCCAGCAGTCCTGAGGGGTTGAGCTATGGCTACACCTTC. Residues: CASSPEGLSYGYTF. The genes are TRBV6-5 and TRBJ1-2; tentatively, D is TRBD1 (5 bases). CDR1 is MNHEY and CDR2 is SVGAGI in the germline V gene. V lost 5 bases to trimming and J lost 4 bases, with 14 bases between them. The CDR3 contains 14 residues.

This chain joins TRBV12-3 or TRBV12-4 and TRBJ2-5; no firm D call. V lost 3 bases and J lost 5, with 4 bases in between. The CDR3 has 11 residues. CDR3 region: CASSFRETQYF. CDR3 in DNA: TGTGCCAGCAGTTTTCGGGAGACCCAGTACTTC.

This clone was seen only a few times. Additional DNA sequences in this sample encode the identical CDR3. This chain connects TRBV5-8 to TRBJ1-2; D remains ambiguous. The CDR3 length is 11 residues. Germline V gene data show CDR1 as SGHTS and CDR2 as YDEGEE. Trimming took off 2 bases at V and 7 bases at J, with 6 bases between the two ends. The CDR3 loop is CASSLYGGYTF. CDR3 DNA sequence: TGTGCCAGCAGCTTATACGGTGGCTACACCTTC.

A word on this clone: The sample contains more than one DNA sequence encoding this CDR3. J is TRBJ1-5 and V is TRBV18; D remains unclear. Per germline, CDR1 KGHSH and CDR2 LQKENI. V gave up 3 bases and J gave up 4 bases, with 7 bases separating them. The CDR3 sequence is 13 residues long. Here the CDR3 DNA reads TGTGCCAGCTCACCCGGAAGGAATCAGCCCCAGCATTTT. Residues: CASSPGRNQPQHF.

The chain couples TRBV27 to TRBJ1-4; D not resolved. Germline lookup yields CDR1 MNHEY and CDR2 SMNVEV (reference sequence). The CDR3 runs to 13 residues. Trimming took 0 bases from V and 6 from J, leaving 5 bases between them. The chain's CDR3 is CASSLSAYEKLFF. CDR3 DNA sequence: TGTGCCAGCAGTTTATCCGCCTATGAAAAACTGTTTTTT.

The CDR3 protein is CASSQDGYQPQHF. The CDR3 DNA reads TGTGCCAGCAGCCAAGATGGCTATCAGCCCCAGCATTTT. The chain links TRBV3-1 (or the pseudogene TRBV3-2) to TRBJ1-5; D gene unclear. This CDR3 is 13 amino acids long. The V gene lost 0 bases and the J gene lost 5 bases, with 5 bases spanning the gap. Germline V gene sequence: CDR1 LGHDT, CDR2 YNNKEL (reference sequence).

The chain links TRBV14 to TRBJ2-7; possible D gene TRBD2, 5 bases. V was clipped by 1 base and J by 7 bases, with 8 bases between them. Germline-derived CDR1 and CDR2 are SGHDN and FVKESK. The CDR3 is 12 residues long. CDR3 amino acids: CASSQGEIEQYF. The CDR3 DNA reads as TGTGCCAGCAGCCAAGGGGAGATAGAGCAGTACTTC.

The chain couples TRBV2 to TRBJ2-2; 7 positions agree with TRBD1. This CDR3 comprises 14 residues. The V and J ends lost 8 bases and 7 bases, in that order; junction bases with no gene match: 10. Germline CDR1 reads SNHLY; CDR2 reads FYNNEI. The CDR3: CASAGGRPGGELFF. The CDR3 DNA reads TGTGCCAGCGCAGGGGGTCGGCCCGGCGGGGAGCTGTTTTTT.

This clone was detected a few times. The CDR3 DNA sequence: TGTGCCAGTAGTATGGGAGTTTTGGATAGCAATCAGCCCCAGCATTTT. Encoded protein: CASSMGVLDSNQPQHF. The chain uses TRBV19 and TRBJ1-5; D remains ambiguous. The CDR3 totals 16 residues. V was shortened by 3 bases and J by 0 bases, with 12 bases between the two germline ends. The germline V gene encodes CDR1 LNHDA and CDR2 SQIVND (reference sequence).

The rearrangement links TRBV24-1 to TRBJ1-3; no clear D. Trimming pared 4 bases from V and 0 bases from J, leaving 6 bases between. The CDR3 consists of 14 residues. Germline assignment: CDR1 KGHDR and CDR2 SFDVKD. The DNA for the CDR3 is TGTGCCACCAGTGACCGGAGCTCTGGAAACACCATATATTTT. Translated, it gives CATSDRSSGNTIYF.

This sequence joins TRBV6-5 and TRBJ1-1; D gene unclear. Trimming pared 2 bases from V and 2 bases from J, leaving 9 bases between. Germline V gene lookup returns CDR1 MNHEY and CDR2 SVGAGI. The CDR3 runs to 14 residues. The CDR3 region has the DNA TGTGCCAGCAGTTACGATCTGGGAAACACTGAAGCTTTCTTT. This translates into CASSYDLGNTEAFF.

The gene calls are TRBV11-3 and TRBJ2-2; D remains unclear. V lost 4 bases, J lost 8 bases, and 14 bases lay in between. The germline gives CDR1 SGHNT, CDR2 YENEEA. The CDR3 length is 14 residues. Here the CDR3 reads CASSYGSPPGELFF. Here the CDR3 DNA reads TGTGCCAGCAGCTACGGGTCTCCTCCGGGGGAGCTGTTTTTT.

The chain employs TRBV27 and TRBJ2-7; 8 bases are a match to TRBD1. The length of the CDR3 is 15 residues. V lost 5 bases to trimming and J lost 6 bases; unmatched junction nucleotides: 12. CDR1 and CDR2 (germline): MNHEY, SMNVEV (reference sequence). CDR3 DNA sequence: TGTGCCAGCAGTACCCGACAGGGGCCCCCCTCCGAGCAGTACTTC. This encodes CASSTRQGPPSEQYF.

The rearrangement joins TRBV6-5 to TRBJ2-7, with 13 bases lining up with TRBD2. The CDR3 is 15 amino acids. V trimming: 6 bases; J trimming: 4 bases; junction bases outside the gene matches: 6. Looked up from germline, CDR1 is MNHEY and CDR2 is SVGAGI. CDR3: CASRLGLAGVYEQYF. The CDR3 DNA reads TGTGCCAGCAGGCTAGGACTAGCGGGGGTATACGAGCAGTACTTC.

The chain has TRBV27 and TRBJ2-3; no clear D. V was trimmed by 5 bases and J by 6 bases, leaving 9 bases between them. There are 12 residues in the CDR3. CDR1 and CDR2 (germline): MNHEY, SMNVEV (reference sequence). The CDR3 coding sequence is TGTGCCAGCAGTGACCAGGCGGATACGCAGTATTTT. Its translation is CASSDQADTQYF.

V and J are TRBV19 and TRBJ2-1; maybe TRBD2 (7 bases). V lost 6 bases and J 6 bases, leaving 18 bases between the germline ends. The germline V gene has CDR1 LNHDA and CDR2 SQIVND (reference sequence). CDR3 size: 15 residues. The CDR3 DNA reads as TGTGCCAGTAGGAGGGGACTACAGGGAGGCAATGAGCAGTTCTTC. This gives the protein CASRRGLQGGNEQFF.

The chain has TRBV2 and TRBJ2-2; 7 bases align to TRBD2. Trimming removed 3 bases from V and 3 bases from J; junction bases left unmatched: 7. Germline V lookup: CDR1 SNHLY, CDR2 FYNNEI. This CDR3 is built from 16 residues. This chain's CDR3 is CASSEYGLADTGELFF. As DNA, the CDR3 is TGTGCCAGCAGTGAGTATGGCCTAGCGGACACCGGGGAGCTGTTTTTT. The full variable domain, in which reference TRBV2 and TRBJ2-2 provide the parts outside the CDR3, is EPEVTQTPSHQVTQMGQEVILRCVPISNHLYFYWYRQILGQKVEFLVSFYNNEISEKSEIFDDQFSVERPDGSNFTLKIRSTKLEDSAMYFCASSEYGLADTGELFFGEGSRLTVL.

The chain is built from TRBV7-6 and TRBJ1-3; D is undetermined. Trimming removed 5 bases from V and 0 bases from J, with 11 bases in between. Germline values: CDR1 SGHVS, CDR2 FNYEAQ. CDR3 length: 15 amino acids. CDR3 nucleotide sequence: TGTGCCAGCAGCCCATGGGGTCCCTCTGGAAACACCATATATTTT. Its protein product is CASSPWGPSGNTIYF.

This chain uses TRBV7-8 with TRBJ1-5, with D uncertain. The ends were cut back, 2 bases at V and 1 base at J, with 9 bases in the middle. Germline V gives CDR1 SGHVS, CDR2 FQNEAQ. The CDR3 contains 15 residues. The CDR3 here is CASSLLGMSNQPQHF. The CDR3 DNA is TGTGCCAGCAGCTTACTGGGTATGAGCAATCAGCCCCAGCATTTT.

V gene TRBV5-8 combines with J gene TRBJ1-1, with D tentatively TRBD1 (5 bases). Trimming left V 6 bases short and J 8 bases short, with 14 bases between. This CDR3 is 12 amino acids long. Germline V gene sequence: CDR1 SGHTS, CDR2 YDEGEE. CDR3 sequence: CASTQWGSEAFF. The CDR3 DNA follows: TGTGCCAGCACTCAATGGGGGTCAGAAGCTTTCTTT.

This clone was detected only once. The CDR3 DNA reads TGCGCCAGCAGCTTAGGCGGGGGGGCGGTGAATGAGCAGTTCTTC. Amino acid sequence: CASSLGGGAVNEQFF. This chain uses TRBV5-1 with TRBJ2-1, with 9 nucleotides matching TRBD2. The CDR3 is 15 amino acids. The V and J ends lost 2 bases and 7 bases, in that order; junction bases with no gene match: 7. Germline assignment: CDR1 SGHRS and CDR2 YFSETQ.

V gene TRBV7-9 combines with J gene TRBJ1-1, with D unclear. The CDR3 runs to 12 residues. Germline CDR1 is SEHNR and CDR2 is FQNEAQ (reference sequence). Trimming removed 11 bases at V and 0 bases at J, with 10 bases between. CDR3 sequence: CAAEGVNTEAFF. The DNA of the CDR3 is TGTGCCGCCGAAGGCGTGAACACTGAAGCTTTCTTT.

The CDR3: CASSIEGTGTLQETQYF. CDR3 nucleotides: TGTGCCAGTAGTATAGAGGGGACAGGGACCCTACAAGAGACCCAGTACTTC. This chain joins TRBV19 and TRBJ2-5, with TRBD1 matching 9 bases. Germline V gene sequence: CDR1 LNHDA, CDR2 SQIVND (reference sequence). J lost 2 bases, V lost 0 bases, and 7 bases had no gene match. The CDR3 is 17 residues long.

The V call is TRBV5-1, the J call TRBJ1-4, with D uncertain. The ends were cut back, 2 bases at V and 6 bases at J, with 8 bases in the middle. Germline values: CDR1 SGHRS, CDR2 YFSETQ. The CDR3 is 13 residues long. CDR3 amino acids: CASSFNQDEKLFF. The CDR3 DNA sequence: TGCGCCAGCAGCTTCAATCAGGATGAAAAACTGTTTTTT. The full variable domain, its missing parts supplied by reference TRBV5-1 and TRBJ1-4, is KAGVTQTPRYLIKTRGQQVTLSCSPISGHRSVSWYQQTPGQGLQFLFEYFSETQRNKGNFPGRFSGRQFSNSRSEMNVSTLELGDSALYLCASSFNQDEKLFFGSGTQLSVL.

The chain links TRBV5-6 to TRBJ2-3, with D tentatively TRBD2 (5 bases). Trimming shortened V by 3 bases and J by 1 base, and 12 bases separated the two germline ends. Germline CDR1 and CDR2: SGHDT and YYEEEE. The CDR3 covers 15 residues. The CDR3 protein is CASSSTSGGTDTQYF. CDR3 in DNA: TGTGCCAGCAGCTCGACCTCCGGGGGCACAGATACGCAGTATTTT.

The chain recombines TRBV5-1 with TRBJ2-1; 10 nucleotides match TRBD1. The CDR3 is made up of 15 amino acids. J lost 4 bases, V lost 3 bases, and 4 bases had no gene match. The germline V gene has CDR1 SGHRS and CDR2 YFSETQ. CDR3 nucleotides: TGCGCCAGCAGCTCCGGGACAGGGGAGTACAATGAGCAGTTCTTC. Translation: CASSSGTGEYNEQFF.